Each of the 26 T cell receptor beta chains below was sequenced from the same sample in a study of T-cell reconstitution after alpha-beta-depleted transplantation in children. Study results and caveats: At one year after transplant, newly produced T cells mostly accounted for T-cell counts and diversity.

Antigens for these TCRs are unknown. A TCRbeta library incorporating unique molecular identifiers was prepared. TCRdb itself ran the PCR reads through MiXCR, one entry per CDR3 protein. The repertoire has about 300,000 distinct CDR3 sequences, approximately 7.3% of them found once; the top ten carry 8.5% to 9.5%. This sample comprised peripheral blood, obtained 360 days after TCRalphabeta/CD19-depleted stem cell transplant. These receptor sequences come from a female patient under 10 years old who had a stem cell transplant for Fanconi anemia, so the T cells may come from the graft donor.

This clonotype appeared many times. The chain uses TRBV20-1 and TRBJ1-2; D gene uncertain. The V gene lost 1 base and the J gene lost 0 bases, with 6 bases spanning the gap. The CDR3 extends over 13 amino acids. Germline V gene data show CDR1 as DFQATT and CDR2 as SNEGSKA (reference sequence). CDR3 in DNA: TGCAGTGCTAGAGCTGGGACTAACTATGGCTACACCTTC. Its translation is CSARAGTNYGYTF.

This clonotype was counted between two and nine times. The genes are TRBV20-1 and TRBJ2-7; D may be TRBD2 (6 bases). Germline assignment: CDR1 DFQATT and CDR2 SNEGSKA (reference sequence). V was trimmed by 5 bases and J by 0 bases, leaving 17 bases between them. There are 15 residues in the CDR3. CDR3 amino acids: CSAGAYQTSSYEQYF. CDR3 bases: TGCAGTGCTGGGGCTTACCAGACTAGCTCCTACGAGCAGTACTTC.

Many counts were recorded for this clonotype. J is TRBJ1-1 and V is TRBV12-3 or TRBV12-4, with D uncertain. This CDR3 spans 14 amino acids. With 2 bases removed from V and 4 bases from J, the gap between germline ends came to 11 bases. The CDR3 sequence: CASSLTAGGTEAFF. CDR3 DNA sequence: TGTGCCAGCAGTTTAACAGCTGGCGGCACTGAAGCTTTCTTT.

The chain joins TRBV5-8 to TRBJ2-7; D unclear. V lost 4 bases to trimming and J lost 0 bases, with 5 bases between them. Per germline, CDR1 SGHTS and CDR2 YDEGEE. The CDR3 spans 12 residues. CDR3 DNA: TGTGCCAGCAGCATCTTCTCCTACGAGCAGTACTTC. It codes for CASSIFSYEQYF. The whole variable domain, filled in from reference TRBV5-8 and TRBJ2-7, reads EAGVTQSPTHLIKTRGQQATLRCSPISGHTSVYWYQQALGLGLQFLLWYDEGEERNRGNFPPRFSGRQFPNYSSELNVNALELEDSALYLCASSIFSYEQYFGPGTRLTVT.

This clonotype turned up a few times. The rearrangement links TRBV4-1 to TRBJ1-2; D is undetermined. Germline CDR1 reads MGHRA; CDR2 reads YSYEKL. There are 12 residues in the CDR3. Trimming stripped 4 bases from V and 6 bases from J, with 9 bases between. Here the CDR3 reads CASSRPNHGYTF. CDR3 bases: TGCGCCAGCAGCCGCCCGAATCATGGCTACACCTTC.

There are a few counts of this clonotype. The V call is TRBV27, the J call TRBJ1-2; D uncertain. Trimming stripped 4 bases from V and 4 bases from J, with 13 bases between. The CDR3 consists of 14 residues. From germline, CDR1 is MNHEY and CDR2 SMNVEV (reference sequence). The CDR3 bases are TGTGCCAGCAGTTCCTCCGGGAGGAGCTATGGCTACACCTTC. Amino acids: CASSSSGRSYGYTF.

The table lists this clonotype with many counts. This sequence joins TRBV12-3 or TRBV12-4 and TRBJ2-1; 9 bases are shared with TRBD1. V was pared by 1 base and J by 5 bases, with 3 bases of the junction left unmatched. The CDR3 has 15 residues. CDR3 sequence: CASSLVGTGHNEQFF. In DNA form, the CDR3 reads TGTGCCAGCAGTTTAGTTGGGACAGGGCACAATGAGCAGTTCTTC.

This clonotype was found a few times. The chain links TRBV19 to TRBJ2-4; D perhaps matches TRBD2 (6 bases). The V end lost 4 bases, the J end lost 1 base, and 17 bases lay between the germline ends. CDR1 is LNHDA, CDR2 SQIVND, per germline (reference sequence). The CDR3 sequence is 17 residues long. DNA of the CDR3: TGTGCCAGTAGTACCCTTGGAGGGGTGTGGGCCAAAAACATTCAGTACTTC. Its protein product is CASSTLGGVWAKNIQYF.

The rearrangement joins TRBV20-1 to TRBJ1-4, with TRBD1 matching over 7 bases. CDR3 size: 15 residues. V was pared by 6 bases and J by 7 bases, with 14 bases of the junction left unmatched. Germline V lookup: CDR1 DFQATT, CDR2 SNEGSKA (reference sequence). The CDR3 region has the DNA TGCAGTGCCAATCCGCTCACAGGGGTTGGTGAAAAACTGTTTTTT. Its protein product is CSANPLTGVGEKLFF.

The gene calls are TRBV18 and TRBJ1-1, with a tentative D call TRBD1 (6 bases). Germline V lookup: CDR1 KGHSH, CDR2 LQKENI. CDR3 length equals 16 residues. Trimming removed 4 bases from V and 0 bases from J, with 15 bases in between. The CDR3 region has the DNA TGTGCCAGCTCACACGATCCCGGACAGCTGAACACTGAAGCTTTCTTT. Translating gives CASSHDPGQLNTEAFF. The whole variable domain, filled in from reference TRBV18 and TRBJ1-1, reads NAGVMQNPRHLVRRRGQEARLRCSPMKGHSHVYWYRQLPEEGLKFMVYLQKENIIDESGMPKERFSAEFPKEGPSILRIQQVVRGDSAAYFCASSHDPGQLNTEAFFGQGTRLTVV.

A few counts support this clonotype. The chain couples TRBV7-6 to TRBJ2-1, with D perhaps matching TRBD2 (6 bases). The length of the CDR3 is 11 residues. The germline gives CDR1 SGHVS, CDR2 FNYEAQ. The germline V and J ends were trimmed by 6 bases and 16 bases, with 16 bases remaining between them. In DNA form, the CDR3 reads TGTGCCAGCAGTGTGGGGGAGGTTATCTTCTTC. Translating it yields CASSVGEVIFF.

This clonotype was counted only a few times. This sequence joins TRBV6-1 and TRBJ2-7, with unresolved D. Trimming cost V 6 bases and J 3 bases, with 18 bases left between them. This CDR3 contains 15 residues. Germline assignment: CDR1 MNHNS and CDR2 SASEGT. The CDR3 reads CASSSPYDTFYEQYF. CDR3 sequence (DNA): TGTGCCAGCAGCTCCCCCTACGACACGTTCTACGAGCAGTACTTC.

The chain combines TRBV19 with TRBJ2-1, with TRBD2 identical over 14 bases. The CDR3 runs to 16 residues. J was trimmed by 10 bases and V by 3 bases; bases with no gene match: 8. Germline-derived CDR1 and CDR2 are LNHDA and SQIVND (reference sequence). CDR3 region: CASSILRLAGGREQFF. CDR3 DNA sequence: TGTGCCAGTAGTATTCTACGACTAGCGGGGGGGCGAGAGCAGTTCTTC.

The gene calls are TRBV6-2 or TRBV6-3 and TRBJ2-2; D possibly matches TRBD1 or TRBD2 (5 bases each). CDR1 MNHEY and CDR2 SVGEGT come from the germline V gene. The CDR3 spans 21 residues. The germline V and J ends were trimmed by 6 bases and 0 bases, with 29 bases remaining between them. The CDR3 DNA reads as TGTGCCAGCAGGCCAACGATTCCGAGACAGACAAAGCGGCCGAACACCGGGGAGCTGTTTTTT. It codes for CASRPTIPRQTKRPNTGELFF.

The chain employs TRBV3-1 and TRBJ1-4; D perhaps matches TRBD1 (6 bases). The CDR3 spans 14 residues. Trimming stripped 7 bases from V and 8 bases from J, with 17 bases between. The germline V gene encodes CDR1 LGHDT and CDR2 YNNKEL (reference sequence). Written as DNA, the CDR3 is TGTGCCAGCACCCTAGGGCTTCAGGGGGAAAAACTGTTTTTT. This translates into CASTLGLQGEKLFF.

This clonotype was found many times. V is TRBV29-1 and J is TRBJ1-2, with D possibly being TRBD1 (6 bases). From germline, CDR1 is SQVTM and CDR2 ANQGSEA. Deletions cut 4 bases from V and 12 bases from J, with 18 bases between. This CDR3 region has 12 residues. The chain's CDR3 is CSVGTNRDGHTF. The DNA for the CDR3 is TGCAGCGTTGGGACCAACAGGGATGGACACACCTTC.

The chain has TRBV18 and TRBJ1-1; 10 nucleotides align to TRBD1. The germline V gene encodes CDR1 KGHSH and CDR2 LQKENI. The ends lost 3 bases at V and 3 bases at J; junction bases unmatched: 10. The CDR3 has 17 residues. In nucleotides, the CDR3 is TGTGCCAGCTCACCCCAGGGACAGGGGACCTTTTACACTGAAGCTTTCTTT. Encoded protein: CASSPQGQGTFYTEAFF.

This clonotype was detected ten times or more. The rearrangement links TRBV25-1 to TRBJ2-1, with D possibly matching TRBD2 (5 bases). Germline V gives CDR1 MGHDK, CDR2 SYGVNS. The CDR3 contains 13 residues. Between the trimmed V and J ends, which lost 4 bases and 4 bases, there was a span of 8 bases. This CDR3 reads CASSAGLYNEQFF. In DNA, the CDR3 is TGTGCCAGCAGTGCCGGACTTTACAATGAGCAGTTCTTC.

This chain uses TRBV10-3 with TRBJ1-2; D gene ambiguous. This CDR3 contains 13 residues. Trimming removed 3 bases from V and 4 bases from J, with 9 bases in between. The germline CDR1 and CDR2 sequences are ENHRY and SYGVKD. CDR3 nucleotide sequence: TGTGCCATCAGTGACGAGGGAGTCTATGGCTACACCTTC. Protein sequence: CAISDEGVYGYTF.

This clonotype was counted only a few times. The chain is built from TRBV9 and TRBJ2-1; tentative D call: TRBD2 (5 bases). This CDR3 has 15 amino acids. Trimming shortened V by 1 base and J by 0 bases, and 8 bases separated the two germline ends. In germline, CDR1 is SGDLS, CDR2 YYNGEE. The CDR3 is CASSVTGSSYNEQFF. For the CDR3, the DNA is TGTGCCAGCAGCGTAACGGGGAGCTCCTACAATGAGCAGTTCTTC.

This clonotype has more than one count but fewer than ten. The V gene is TRBV10-3, the J gene TRBJ2-5; the D gene is possibly TRBD2 (6 bases). The ends were cut back, 6 bases at V and 1 base at J, with 12 bases in the middle. This CDR3 comprises 14 residues. From germline, CDR1 is ENHRY and CDR2 SYGVKD. CDR3 nucleotide sequence: TGTGCCATCAGCGGTTCGGGACTCCAAGAGACCCAGTACTTC. This sequence encodes CAISGSGLQETQYF.

This clonotype was counted only a few times. The chain employs TRBV20-1 and TRBJ2-5; TRBD2 aligns across 7 bases. After removal of 6 bases from V and 1 base from J, the junction contained 5 bases not matched to a gene. The CDR3 runs to 13 residues. Germline CDR1 is DFQATT and CDR2 is SNEGSKA (reference sequence). The CDR3 region has the DNA TGCAGTGCGCCTACTAGCGCCCAAGAGACCCAGTACTTC. Residues: CSAPTSAQETQYF.

This clonotype was seen ten or more times. CDR3 nucleotide sequence: TGCAGTGCTCCGGGACACCTGAACACTGAAGCTTTCTTT. As protein: CSAPGHLNTEAFF. The V call is TRBV20-1, the J call TRBJ1-1, with TRBD1 as a possible D gene (6 bases). The length of the CDR3 is 13 residues. The germline CDR1 and CDR2 sequences are DFQATT and SNEGSKA (reference sequence). The V end lost 5 bases, the J end lost 0 bases, and 10 bases lay between the germline ends.

In this sample, this clonotype turned up many times. The chain has TRBV5-1 and TRBJ2-1, with TRBD2 identical over 8 bases. V shed 4 bases, J shed 6 bases, and the junction held 6 bases outside the gene matches. The germline V gene has CDR1 SGHRS and CDR2 YFSETQ. The CDR3 length is 14 residues. The CDR3, as DNA: TGCGCCAGCAGCATGCCGGGGGGGCTCAATGAGCAGTTCTTC. It is translated as CASSMPGGLNEQFF.

This clonotype was picked up many times. This chain links TRBV7-3 with TRBJ2-1, with unresolved D. Germline lookup yields CDR1 SGHTA and CDR2 FQGTGA. This CDR3 has 14 residues. Deletions cut 2 bases from V and 0 bases from J, with 5 bases between. In DNA form, the CDR3 reads TGTGCCAGCAGCTTAGACCCCTCCTACAATGAGCAGTTCTTC. It is translated as CASSLDPSYNEQFF. Full variable domain (rest looked up from reference TRBV7-3 and TRBJ2-1): GAGVSQTPSNKVTEKGKYVELRCDPISGHTALYWYRQSLGQGPEFLIYFQGTGAADDSGLPNDRFFAVRPEGSVSTLKIQRTERGDSAVYLCASSLDPSYNEQFFGPGTRLTVL.

This clonotype was counted a single time. The V gene is TRBV6-1, the J gene TRBJ2-5; D is undetermined. Per germline, CDR1 MNHNS and CDR2 SASEGT. V was cut by 6 bases and J by 4 bases, with 12 bases left in between. This CDR3 comprises 13 residues. CDR3 DNA sequence: TGTGCCAGCAGGCAAGGGCGCGTAGAGACCCAGTACTTC. This sequence encodes CASRQGRVETQYF.